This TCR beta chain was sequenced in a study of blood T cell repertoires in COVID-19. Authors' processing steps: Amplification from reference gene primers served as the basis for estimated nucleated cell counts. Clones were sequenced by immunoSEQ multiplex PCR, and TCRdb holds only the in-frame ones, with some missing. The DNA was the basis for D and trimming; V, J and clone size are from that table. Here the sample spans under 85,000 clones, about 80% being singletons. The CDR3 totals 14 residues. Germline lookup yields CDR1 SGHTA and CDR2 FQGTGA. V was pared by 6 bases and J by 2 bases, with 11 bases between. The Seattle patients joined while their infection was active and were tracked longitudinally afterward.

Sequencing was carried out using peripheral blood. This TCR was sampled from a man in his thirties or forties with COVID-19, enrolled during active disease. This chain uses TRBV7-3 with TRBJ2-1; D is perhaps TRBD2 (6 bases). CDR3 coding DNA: TGTGCCAGCAGTACGGGAGACCCCTACAATGAGCAGTTCTTC. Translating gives CASSTGDPYNEQFF.